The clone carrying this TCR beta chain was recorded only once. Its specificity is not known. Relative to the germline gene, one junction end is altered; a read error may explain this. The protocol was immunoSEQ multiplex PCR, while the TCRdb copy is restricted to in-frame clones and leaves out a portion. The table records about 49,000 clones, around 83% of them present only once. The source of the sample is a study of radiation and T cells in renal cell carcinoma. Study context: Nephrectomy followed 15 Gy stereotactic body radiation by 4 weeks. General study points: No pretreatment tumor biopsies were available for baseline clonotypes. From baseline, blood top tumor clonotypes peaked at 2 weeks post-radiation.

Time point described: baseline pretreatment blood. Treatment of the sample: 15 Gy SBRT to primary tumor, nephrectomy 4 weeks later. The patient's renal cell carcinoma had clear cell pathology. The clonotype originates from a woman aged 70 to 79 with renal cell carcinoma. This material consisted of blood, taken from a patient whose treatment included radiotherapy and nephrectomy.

DNA of the CDR3: TGTGCCAACAGCTTGGCTCAGAGGACAGGGTCGAACACTGAAGCTTTCTTT. Translated, it gives CANSLAQRTGSNTEAFF. The J gene is TRBJ1-1, the V gene TRBV5-4; 8 bases are a match to TRBD1. Germline lookup yields CDR1 SGHNT and CDR2 YYREEE (reference sequence). The CDR3 length is 17 residues.